The 15 T cell receptor beta chains below come from one sample, sequenced in a study of neurological immune-mediated disorders. The time point denotes: longitudinal time-point 2. MiXCR, run by TCRdb on the 5' RACE reads, gives a single entry per CDR3 protein. The sample contains 81,000 or so distinct CDR3 sequences, under 15% of which appear only once. What was sequenced was PBMCs. These receptors were collected from a female donor with HTLV-1-associated myelopathy (HAM/TSP).

A word on this clonotype: At one boundary the junction diverges from the germline segment, which might be a read error. The chain carries TRBV20-1 and TRBJ2-3, with TRBD2 matching 8 bases. Germline V lookup: CDR1 DFQATT, CDR2 SNEGSKA (reference sequence). The CDR3 is made up of 11 amino acids. The CDR3 sequence is CSVRGGDTQYF. Written as DNA, the CDR3 is TGTAGTGTCCGGGGGGGTGATACGCAGTATTTT.

The chain employs TRBV5-1 and TRBJ2-5; 9 nucleotides match TRBD2. The CDR3 totals 14 residues. Trimming took 9 bases from V and 2 from J; bases not matched to a gene: 8. Germline V gene sequence: CDR1 SGHRS, CDR2 YFSETQ. In DNA form, the CDR3 reads TGCGCCATCCGGACTAGCGTGGGACAAGAGACCCAGTACTTC. Protein product: CAIRTSVGQETQYF.

This clonotype was observed at least ten times. The rearrangement uses TRBV3-1 and TRBJ1-3; D ambiguous. From germline, CDR1 is LGHDT and CDR2 YNNKEL (reference sequence). The CDR3 is 10 residues long. Trimming left V 3 bases short and J 10 bases short, with 4 bases between. The CDR3 loop reads CASSHGTIYF. The CDR3 bases are TGTGCCAGCAGCCACGGAACCATATATTTT.

This clonotype has a count of ten or more. The V call is TRBV2, the J call TRBJ1-3, with a possible D match to TRBD1 (5 bases). The CDR3 contains 18 residues. The ends were cut back, 5 bases at V and 4 bases at J, with 24 bases in the middle. Germline values: CDR1 SNHLY, CDR2 FYNNEI. The DNA of the CDR3 is TGTGCCAGCAGTAACCAGGGTACCGTTTTTGTCTCCGGAAACACCATATATTTT. Its translation: CASSNQGTVFVSGNTIYF.

This clonotype was observed many times. The V gene is TRBV24-1, the J gene TRBJ1-2; D perhaps matches TRBD1 (6 bases). V was pared by 6 bases and J by 6 bases, with 16 bases between. This CDR3 is built from 14 residues. The V gene's germline CDR1 is KGHDR and CDR2 SFDVKD. CDR3 DNA: TGTGCCACCAGTACCGACGGGGGCTGGAATGGCTACACCTTC. Its protein product is CATSTDGGWNGYTF.

This clonotype was observed at least ten times. V and J are TRBV7-9 and TRBJ1-2, with D uncertain. Germline assignment: CDR1 SEHNR and CDR2 FQNEAQ (reference sequence). Trimming cost V 5 bases and J 4 bases, with 14 bases left between them. There are 14 residues in the CDR3. CDR3 DNA sequence: TGTGCCAGCAGCCGTCCTTCGGTGAGCTATGGCTACACCTTC. Amino acid sequence: CASSRPSVSYGYTF.

In this sample, this clonotype turned up many times. This sequence joins TRBV12-3 or TRBV12-4 and TRBJ1-5; D unresolved. The CDR3 is 14 amino acids. V gave up 2 bases and J gave up 4 bases, with 9 bases separating them. The CDR3 bases are TGTGCCAGCAGTTTACGGGAGCCTAATCAGCCCCAGCATTTT. Protein sequence: CASSLREPNQPQHF.

This clonotype was seen ten or more times. The chain employs TRBV20-1 and TRBJ1-5; D is possibly TRBD1 (5 bases). The ends were cut back, 5 bases at V and 0 bases at J, with 20 bases in the middle. Germline lookup yields CDR1 DFQATT and CDR2 SNEGSKA (reference sequence). The length of the CDR3 is 17 residues. For the CDR3, the DNA is TGCAGTGCTGAGTACGCGAACCCGACAGTTAGCAATCAGCCCCAGCATTTT. Amino acids: CSAEYANPTVSNQPQHF.

This clonotype showed up many times. The chain couples TRBV7-9 to TRBJ2-1, with 7 bases lining up with TRBD2. Trimming at V came to 5 bases and at J to 5 bases, leaving 9 bases not matched to a gene. This CDR3 is 15 amino acids long. Germline V gene data show CDR1 as SEHNR and CDR2 as FQNEAQ (reference sequence). The CDR3 DNA follows: TGTGCCAGCAGCGATCGACTAGCCAGGAACAATGAGCAGTTCTTC. Translating it yields CASSDRLARNNEQFF. Supplemented by reference TRBV7-9 and TRBJ2-1, the full variable domain reads DTGVSQNPRHKITKRGQNVTFRCDPISEHNRLYWYRQTLGQGPEFLTYFQNEAQLEKSRLLSDRFSAERPKGSFSTLEIQRTEQGDSAMYLCASSDRLARNNEQFFGPGTRLTVL.

This clonotype appeared many times. V is TRBV5-1 and J is TRBJ1-6; D gene uncertain. Germline CDR1 and CDR2: SGHRS and YFSETQ. Trimming removed 4 bases at V and 5 bases at J, with 10 bases between. This CDR3 is 14 amino acids long. CDR3 region: CASSPKVDNSPLHF. Here the CDR3 DNA reads TGCGCCAGCAGCCCGAAAGTCGATAATTCACCCCTCCACTTT.

This clonotype was counted between two and nine times. The rearrangement joins TRBV10-3 to TRBJ2-3, with 8 bases matching TRBD1. V lost 3 bases to trimming and J lost 1 base; unmatched junction nucleotides: 3. Germline V gives CDR1 ENHRY, CDR2 SYGVKD. The CDR3 totals 15 residues. CDR3 in DNA: TGTGCCATCAGTGAACCGGGACAGGGCACAGATACGCAGTATTTT. Residues: CAISEPGQGTDTQYF.

This clonotype came up many times. V usage is TRBV9 and J usage is TRBJ1-2, with 7 positions matching TRBD1. Germline CDR1 and CDR2: SGDLS and YYNGEE. This CDR3 spans 14 amino acids. The ends lost 0 bases at V and 8 bases at J; junction bases unmatched: 7. CDR3 loop: CASSVGEGARGYTF. CDR3 bases: TGTGCCAGCAGCGTAGGTGAGGGGGCGAGAGGCTACACCTTC.

This clonotype was recorded many times. The chain combines TRBV2 with TRBJ2-1; D uncertain. The CDR3 extends over 14 amino acids. V was clipped by 7 bases and J by 0 bases, with 10 bases between them. Germline CDR1 is SNHLY and CDR2 is FYNNEI. In DNA, the CDR3 is TGTGCCAGCATGTGGGGTAGCTCCTACAATGAGCAGTTCTTC. Translating gives CASMWGSSYNEQFF.

This clonotype was recorded many times. V is TRBV28 and J is TRBJ2-1; possibly TRBD1 or TRBD2 for D (5 bases each). This CDR3 is 14 amino acids long. Germline CDR1 MDHEN, CDR2 SYDVKM. The V end lost 8 bases, the J end lost 0 bases, and 11 bases lay between the germline ends. CDR3 DNA: TGTGCCAGCGATGGGGGTAGCTCCTACAATGAGCAGTTCTTC. It translates to CASDGGSSYNEQFF.

The table lists this clonotype with many counts. This chain uses TRBV5-6 with TRBJ2-3, with TRBD2 as a possible D gene (6 bases). The germline CDR1 and CDR2 sequences are SGHDT and YYEEEE. The CDR3 is made up of 15 amino acids. The V end was cut by 0 bases, the J end by 4 bases, with 12 bases between. CDR3 sequence: CASSLATSKADTQYF. CDR3 nucleotides: TGTGCCAGCAGCTTGGCCACTAGCAAGGCAGATACGCAGTATTTT.